The next 27 T cell receptor beta chains were all read from a single sample in a study of T cells in Graves' hyperthyroidism and ophthalmopathy. The source material, RNA transcripts, was used to amplify TCR beta CDR3 regions. In the first-round RT-PCR of the TCR CDR3, the HTBI primer set was used. TCRdb passed the multiplex PCR reads through MiXCR, listing each CDR3 protein once. There are 94,000 or so distinct CDR3 sequences in the sample; over 50% occur only once, and roughly 27% lies in the top ten. Sequencing input: blood. The receptors shown here come from a woman aged 35 to 49 with Graves' hyperthyroidism.

This rearrangement joins TRBV7-3 to TRBJ1-5, with D uncertain. The CDR3 contains 15 residues. Trimming took off 6 bases at V and 3 bases at J, with 15 bases between the two ends. The V gene's germline CDR1 is SGHTA and CDR2 FQGTGA. This CDR3 is CASSMNGYFNQPQHF. The CDR3 DNA sequence: TGTGCCAGCAGTATGAATGGGTACTTCAATCAGCCCCAGCATTTT.

This clonotype was counted a few times. This chain connects TRBV12-3 or TRBV12-4 to TRBJ1-2; 7 nucleotides match TRBD1. J lost 4 bases, V lost 6 bases, and 8 bases had no gene match. The CDR3 length is 14 residues. This CDR3 reads CASSSTGIGYGYTF. The CDR3 bases are TGTGCCAGCAGCTCGACAGGGATCGGCTATGGCTACACCTTC.

This clonotype was recorded once. The J gene is TRBJ1-6, the V gene TRBV6-1; 9 bases map to TRBD1. CDR1 and CDR2 from the germline V gene are MNHNS and SASEGT. The CDR3 length is 18 residues. Trimming at V came to 5 bases and at J to 7 bases, leaving 15 bases not matched to a gene. CDR3 region: CASSPRTGAHYKNSPLHF. The CDR3 bases are TGTGCCAGCAGTCCTCGGACAGGGGCCCATTATAAGAATTCACCCCTCCACTTT.

This clonotype was found many times. The chain recombines TRBV6-6 with TRBJ1-6; maybe TRBD1 (5 bases). V gave up 2 bases and J gave up 8 bases, with 16 bases separating them. CDR3 length: 16 residues. CDR1 and CDR2 from the germline V gene are MNHNY and SVGAGI (reference sequence). The CDR3 is CASSYPRGGGDSPLHF. The CDR3 DNA sequence: TGTGCCAGCAGTTACCCCCGGGGGGGAGGGGATTCACCCCTCCACTTT.

This clonotype was observed many times. The rearrangement joins TRBV9 to TRBJ2-7; 7 nucleotides align to TRBD1. V trimming: 0 bases; J trimming: 3 bases; junction bases outside the gene matches: 0. Germline V CDR1 and CDR2: SGDLS, YYNGEE. The CDR3 totals 13 residues. DNA of the CDR3: TGTGCCAGCAGCGTAGGGGACAGCTACGAGCAGTACTTC. Protein sequence: CASSVGDSYEQYF.

This chain links TRBV29-1 with TRBJ2-5, with 9 nucleotides matching TRBD1. Germline V gene data show CDR1 as SQVTM and CDR2 as ANQGSEA. This CDR3 is built from 13 residues. Trimming took 4 bases from V and 5 from J; bases not matched to a gene: 5. CDR3 loop: CSVGQGGSETQYF. The CDR3 DNA reads as TGCAGCGTTGGACAGGGGGGATCGGAGACCCAGTACTTC.

The chain links TRBV5-1 to TRBJ2-7; 10 nucleotides agree with TRBD1. The CDR3 is made up of 15 amino acids. Looked up from germline, CDR1 is SGHRS and CDR2 is YFSETQ. Unmatched junction bases numbered 7, after V lost 5 bases and J lost 2 bases. The CDR3 sequence: CASSPGTGDAYEQYF. Written as DNA, the CDR3 is TGCGCCAGCAGTCCCGGGACAGGGGACGCCTACGAGCAGTACTTC.

This clonotype was recorded at least ten times. The chain uses TRBV5-1 and TRBJ1-4, with TRBD1 matching over 8 bases. The germline V gene encodes CDR1 SGHRS and CDR2 YFSETQ. Trimming cost V 4 bases and J 5 bases; bases outside gene matches: 1. The CDR3 spans 13 residues. The CDR3 DNA sequence: TGCGCCAGCAGCGGGGACAGGAATGAAAAACTGTTTTTT. It codes for CASSGDRNEKLFF. The full variable domain, completed using reference TRBV5-1 and TRBJ1-4, is KAGVTQTPRYLIKTRGQQVTLSCSPISGHRSVSWYQQTPGQGLQFLFEYFSETQRNKGNFPGRFSGRQFSNSRSEMNVSTLELGDSALYLCASSGDRNEKLFFGSGTQLSVL.

The gene calls are TRBV5-5 and TRBJ2-3, with 7 bases identical to TRBD1. CDR1 SGHKS and CDR2 YYEKEE come from the germline V gene (reference sequence). The J segment lost 4 bases and the V segment lost 4 bases, leaving 3 bases of the junction unmatched. This CDR3 has 13 amino acids. This chain's CDR3 is CASSRQGSDTQYF. DNA of the CDR3: TGTGCCAGCAGCCGACAGGGCTCAGATACGCAGTATTTT.

Ten or more counts support this clonotype. V usage is TRBV7-2 and J usage is TRBJ1-1, with 7 bases lining up with TRBD1. This CDR3 region has 13 residues. CDR1 and CDR2 from the germline V gene are SGHTA and FQGNSA. Germline trimming cut 4 bases from V and 7 bases from J; bases unmatched to any gene: 6. The CDR3 nucleotides are TGTGCCAGCAGCTCTCCAGGGACAGATGAAGCTTTCTTT. This sequence encodes CASSSPGTDEAFF.

At least ten counts were recorded for this clonotype. This rearrangement joins TRBV20-1 to TRBJ1-5, with D perhaps TRBD1 (5 bases). The V and J ends lost 4 bases and 3 bases respectively, with 22 bases between them. CDR3 length: 17 amino acids. Germline CDR1 and CDR2: DFQATT and SNEGSKA (reference sequence). The CDR3 nucleotides read TGCAGTGCTACCTCAGACAGTGACGGTCTTTACAATCAGCCCCAGCATTTT. It codes for CSATSDSDGLYNQPQHF.

This chain connects TRBV3-1 to TRBJ1-6; D is unresolved. CDR1 is LGHDT, CDR2 YNNKEL, per germline (reference sequence). V was cut by 5 bases and J by 11 bases, with 10 bases left in between. The CDR3 has 12 residues. The CDR3 DNA sequence: TGTGCCAGCAGCGCAATGATACCACCCCTCCACTTT. It yields the protein CASSAMIPPLHF.

As to this clonotype: The conserved final phenylalanine or tryptophan is absent from the CDR3, which likely points to a read error. It is unclear where the CDR3 begins or ends on the DNA, so no DNA is shown, and the CDR3 is as TCRdb lists it. The chain's CDR3 is CAIRVEANTGELLL. This chain uses TRBV10-3 with TRBJ2-2. The CDR3 length equals 14 residues, ends included. Germline V gene sequence: CDR1 ENHRY, CDR2 SYGVKD.

V is TRBV7-2 and J is TRBJ1-2; D possibly corresponds to TRBD1 (6 bases). The CDR3 is 13 residues long. V dropped 8 bases and J dropped 3 bases, with 13 bases sitting between them. Per germline, CDR1 SGHTA and CDR2 FQGNSA. In DNA form, the CDR3 reads TGTGCCAGCTCTGGGGGGCAGCACTATGGCTACACCTTC. It is translated as CASSGGQHYGYTF.

The genes are TRBV13 and TRBJ2-2, with 7 bases matching TRBD2. The CDR3 loop spans 14 amino acids. The junction had 5 bases not matched to a gene; V was cut back by 8 bases and J by 2 bases. The germline gives CDR1 PRHDT, CDR2 FYEKMQ (reference sequence). This CDR3 reads CASRGDYNTGELFF. The CDR3 nucleotides are TGTGCCAGCCGGGGGGACTACAACACCGGGGAGCTGTTTTTT. The full variable domain, with the rest looked up from reference TRBV13 and TRBJ2-2, is AAGVIQSPRHLIKEKRETATLKCYPIPRHDTVYWYQQGPGQDPQFLISFYEKMQSDKGSIPDRFSAQQFSDYHSELNMSSLELGDSALYFCASRGDYNTGELFFGEGSRLTVL.

Notes on this clonotype: A junction end diverges from the germline sequence, so it may reflect a read error. V gene TRBV7-2 combines with J gene TRBJ1-1; 7 bases agree with TRBD1. CDR1 is SGHTA, CDR2 FQGNSA, per germline. The CDR3 runs 15 residues. The CDR3 protein is CASSLGQGSNTGAFF. In DNA form, the CDR3 reads TGTGCCAGCAGCTTAGGACAGGGATCCAACACTGGAGCTTTCTTT.

This clonotype is termed medium-sized. The gene calls are TRBV9 and TRBJ2-7; no clear D. Trimming shortened V by 2 bases and J by 2 bases, and 11 bases separated the two germline ends. From germline, CDR1 is SGDLS and CDR2 YYNGEE. This CDR3 is built from 14 residues. CDR3 sequence: CASSVSTLPYEQYF. The CDR3 DNA follows: TGTGCCAGCAGCGTCTCGACTTTACCCTACGAGCAGTACTTC. The full variable domain, its missing parts supplied by reference TRBV9 and TRBJ2-7, is DSGVTQTPKHLITATGQRVTLRCSPRSGDLSVYWYQQSLDQGLQFLIQYYNGEERAKGNILERFSAQQFPDLHSELNLSSLELGDSALYFCASSVSTLPYEQYFGPGTRLTVT.

This clonotype was detected ten times or more. CDR3 sequence (DNA): TGTGCCAGCAGCTTAGCCCAGGGGAAAGAAAAACTGTTTTTT. This encodes CASSLAQGKEKLFF. The chain carries TRBV7-8 and TRBJ1-4; perhaps TRBD1 as D (6 bases). The germline V and J ends were trimmed by 0 bases and 8 bases, with 10 bases remaining between them. From germline, CDR1 is SGHVS and CDR2 FQNEAQ. This CDR3 has 14 residues.

A word on this clonotype: One end of the junction does not line up with germline, which may come from a read error. The chain uses TRBV11-2 and TRBJ2-5, with D perhaps assigned TRBD1 or TRBD2 (5 bases each). CDR3 length: 13 residues. CDR1 and CDR2 from the germline V gene are SGHAT and FQNNGV. As DNA, the CDR3 is TGTGCCAGCAGCTTCCGGGGCAATCAGCCCCAGCACTTC. Residues: CASSFRGNQPQHF. Filled out from reference TRBV11-2 and TRBJ2-5, the complete variable domain reads EAGVAQSPRYKIIEKRQSVAFWCNPISGHATLYWYQQILGQGPKLLIQFQNNGVVDDSQLPKDRFSAERLKGVDSTLKIQPAKLEDSAVYLCASSFRGNQPQHFGPGTRLLVL.

This clonotype was detected ten times or more. V and J are TRBV4-1 and TRBJ1-1; no reliable D call. The CDR3 totals 17 residues. Germline-derived CDR1 and CDR2 are MGHRA and YSYEKL. The V gene lost 1 base and the J gene lost 0 bases, with 15 bases spanning the gap. The CDR3 sequence: CASSQVVWAPMNTEAFF. The CDR3 nucleotides are TGCGCCAGCAGCCAAGTGGTGTGGGCGCCGATGAACACTGAAGCTTTCTTT.

This clonotype was seen at least ten times. The genes are TRBV7-3 and TRBJ2-2; D might be TRBD1 or TRBD2, each matching 5 bases. The CDR3 runs 16 residues. V gave up 5 bases and J gave up 5 bases, with 18 bases separating them. Germline V lookup: CDR1 SGHTA, CDR2 FQGTGA. CDR3 nucleotides: TGTGCCAGCAGCCCCAGGGACGGGATGGGGACCGGGGAGCTGTTTTTT. Its protein is CASSPRDGMGTGELFF.

This sequence joins TRBV5-1 and TRBJ2-7; 7 nucleotides agree with TRBD2. V lost 0 bases to trimming and J lost 3 bases; unmatched junction nucleotides: 12. The CDR3 spans 17 residues. Germline assignment: CDR1 SGHRS and CDR2 YFSETQ. In DNA, the CDR3 is TGCGCCAGCAGCTTGGGCCCGGTAGGCGGGAGAGACTACGAGCAGTACTTC. Amino acids: CASSLGPVGGRDYEQYF.

Comments on this clonotype: A clone one base away is much larger, so this may be a read error. This chain uses TRBV20-1 with TRBJ1-5; TRBD1 is a possible D gene (5 bases). CDR1 is DFQATT, CDR2 SNEGSKA, per germline (reference sequence). The CDR3 has 13 residues. The CDR3 sequence: CSATREGNQLQHF. The CDR3 nucleotides read TGCAGTGCTACCAGGGAAGGAAATCAGCTCCAGCATTTT.

V is TRBV29-1 and J is TRBJ2-5; 7 nucleotides agree with TRBD2. The J segment lost 5 bases and the V segment lost 3 bases, leaving 3 bases of the junction unmatched. The CDR3 totals 12 residues. Germline values: CDR1 SQVTM, CDR2 ANQGSEA. The CDR3 DNA is TGCAGCGTTGACCGGGAGGCGGAGACCCAGTACTTC. This sequence encodes CSVDREAETQYF. Supplemented by reference TRBV29-1 and TRBJ2-5, the full variable domain reads SAVISQKPSRDICQRGTSLTIQCQVDSQVTMMFWYRQQPGQSLTLIATANQGSEATYESGFVIDKFPISRPNLTFSTLTVSNMSPEDSSIYLCSVDREAETQYFGPGTRLLVL.

The chain has TRBV6-1 and TRBJ1-6; D perhaps matches TRBD1 (5 bases). This CDR3 is built from 14 residues. The V end lost 7 bases, the J end lost 8 bases, and 15 bases lay between the germline ends. The germline CDR1 and CDR2 sequences are MNHNS and SASEGT. Written as DNA, the CDR3 is TGTGCCAGCAACGAAGGGGTCCACTATTCACCCCTCCACTTT. This encodes CASNEGVHYSPLHF.

This clonotype turned up a few times. The J gene is TRBJ2-3, the V gene TRBV29-1, with TRBD1 matching 9 bases. The CDR3 contains 15 residues. Germline trimming cut 6 bases from V and 2 bases from J; bases unmatched to any gene: 9. Germline-derived CDR1 and CDR2 are SQVTM and ANQGSEA. This chain's CDR3 is CSVEPGQGSTDTQYF. DNA of the CDR3: TGCAGCGTGGAACCGGGACAGGGTTCCACAGATACGCAGTATTTT.

This clonotype was seen at least ten times. This rearrangement joins TRBV12-3 or TRBV12-4 to TRBJ1-2; maybe TRBD1 (6 bases). The V end was cut by 5 bases, the J end by 8 bases, with 15 bases between. This CDR3 region has 13 residues. The CDR3 DNA follows: TGTGCCAGCAGTCCGACAGGTGTGCCGGGCTACACCTTC. Its protein product is CASSPTGVPGYTF.